The rows below give T cell receptor beta chains drawn from one sample of a study of T cells in Graves' hyperthyroidism and ophthalmopathy. MiXCR, run by TCRdb on the multiplex PCR reads, gives a single entry per CDR3 protein. The sample gives 330,000 or so distinct CDR3 sequences, roughly 19% of which show up once; roughly 39% is in the top ten. The sample taken for sequencing was blood. The receptors here all came from a man aged 50 to 60 with Graves' ophthalmopathy. The CDR3 runs from the conserved cysteine through the conserved F or W. The D gene is left open where the match is weak. The size entry is marked missing in some rows and otherwise reads once, few, many or a size class.

clone_size	d_call	v_call	cdr3_length	j_call	cdr3_aa	cdr3_nt
NA	NA	TRBV14	16	TRBJ1-5	CASSQRVPDSNQPQHF	TGTGCCAGCAGCCAACGGGTCCCCGACAGCAATCAGCCCCAGCATTTT
NA	TRBD2	TRBV7-3	14	TRBJ2-1	CASSLSTSGREQFF	TGTGCCAGCAGCTTAAGTACTAGCGGGAGAGAGCAGTTCTTC
many	TRBD2	TRBV5-5	14	TRBJ2-1	CAVKAGNAYNEQFF	TGTGCCGTCAAAGCGGGAAACGCCTACAATGAGCAGTTCTTC
NA	NA	TRBV6-5	11	TRBJ1-1	CASSYLAEAFF	TGTGCCAGCAGTTATTTGGCTGAAGCTTTCTTT
many	TRBD1	TRBV5-1	16	TRBJ1-3	CASSSGQGATGNTIYF	TGCGCCAGCAGCTCGGGACAGGGGGCTACTGGAAACACCATATATTTT
many	TRBD1	TRBV11-2	16	TRBJ2-4	CASSFRQGEAKNIQYF	TGTGCCAGCAGCTTCCGACAGGGCGAGGCCAAAAACATTCAGTACTTC
many	TRBD1	TRBV18	17	TRBJ1-3	CASSKGTGLPSGNTIYF	TGTGCCAGCTCAAAAGGGACAGGGCTTCCCTCTGGAAACACCATATATTTT
NA	TRBD2	TRBV7-8	20	TRBJ2-1	CASSLARLAGGRSSYNEQFF	TGTGCCAGCAGCTTAGCGCGTCTAGCGGGAGGGCGGAGCTCCTACAATGAGCAGTTCTTC
NA	TRBD1	TRBV4-1	14	TRBJ2-7	CASSRQTGSYEQYF	TGCGCCAGCAGCCGACAGACAGGGTCCTACGAGCAGTACTTC
many	TRBD1	TRBV20-1	14	TRBJ1-1	CSARDGTGDTEAFF	TGCAGTGCTAGAGATGGGACAGGGGACACTGAAGCTTTCTTT
NA	NA	TRBV5-1	16	TRBJ2-2	CASSSGDNRNTGELFF	TGCGCCAGCAGCTCGGGAGACAATCGGAACACCGGGGAGCTGTTTTTT
NA	NA	TRBV30	16	TRBJ2-4	CAWSVTGPRAKNIQYF	TGTGCCTGGAGTGTAACAGGACCGAGGGCCAAAAACATTCAGTACTTC
many	TRBD2	TRBV7-3	15	TRBJ2-1	CASSLSASGRNEQFF	TGTGCCAGCAGCTTATCGGCTAGCGGGAGAAATGAGCAGTTCTTC
many	TRBD1	TRBV3-1	14	TRBJ1-1	CASSLRDRNTEAFF	TGTGCCAGCAGCCTTCGGGACAGAAACACTGAAGCTTTCTTT
NA	TRBD2	TRBV28	17	TRBJ2-7	CASSSRFSGQSSYEQYF	TGTGCCAGCAGTTCTCGCTTTAGCGGGCAAAGCTCCTACGAGCAGTACTTC